What follows are 8 T cell receptor beta chains derived from one specimen sequenced in a study of blood T cell repertoires in COVID-19. Profiling relied on immunoSEQ multiplex PCR, and the TCRdb table lists in-frame clones only, not all of them. The sample lists about 80,000 clones, roughly 80% seen once, with 15% in the top ten. The specimen was peripheral blood. These TCRs come from a woman older than 75 with acute or convalescent COVID-19.

This chain joins TRBV19 and TRBJ1-2; 7 nucleotides align to TRBD1. The CDR3 loop spans 15 amino acids. CDR1 is LNHDA, CDR2 SQIVND, per germline (reference sequence). After removal of 4 bases from V and 4 bases from J, the junction contained 9 bases not matched to a gene. CDR3 residues: CASSKLLTGLYGYTF. The CDR3 DNA reads as TGTGCCAGTAGTAAACTCCTGACAGGGCTCTATGGCTACACCTTC.

This chain uses TRBV6-5 with TRBJ1-1; D remains unclear. Trimming left V 6 bases short and J 0 bases short, with 11 bases between. The CDR3 is 14 amino acids. The V gene's germline CDR1 is MNHEY and CDR2 SVGAGI. This chain's CDR3 is CASRHSAMNTEAFF. The CDR3 DNA reads as TGTGCCAGCAGGCACAGTGCGATGAACACTGAAGCTTTCTTT.

The rearrangement uses TRBV12-3 or TRBV12-4 and TRBJ1-2; D call uncertain. The CDR3 contains 13 residues. Deletions cut 3 bases from V and 4 bases from J, with 9 bases between. As DNA, the CDR3 is TGTGCCAGCAGTTTCGCAGTTTTCTATGGCTACACCTTC. Its translation is CASSFAVFYGYTF.

The rearrangement links TRBV27 to TRBJ2-7; TRBD2 matches 8 bases. Germline-derived CDR1 and CDR2 are MNHEY and SMNVEV (reference sequence). Trimming cost V 6 bases and J 3 bases; bases outside gene matches: 16. The CDR3 is 17 residues long. Written as DNA, the CDR3 is TGTGCCAGCAGACCGCCGTCGGGAGGGTCTAAGCGCTACGAGCAGTACTTC. This codes for CASRPPSGGSKRYEQYF.

The V and J genes are TRBV30 and TRBJ2-1; D ambiguous. Germline lookup yields CDR1 GTSNPN and CDR2 SVGIG (reference sequence). The CDR3 spans 12 residues. Trimming cost V 5 bases and J 3 bases, with 8 bases left between them. Here the CDR3 DNA reads TGTGCCTGGCGGGTCAACTACAATGAGCAGTTCTTC. This gives the protein CAWRVNYNEQFF.

J is TRBJ2-1 and V is TRBV2, with D possibly TRBD2 on 6 matching bases. Germline V CDR1 and CDR2: SNHLY, FYNNEI. Trimming took off 8 bases at V and 7 bases at J, with 21 bases between the two ends. The CDR3 is made up of 15 amino acids. The CDR3 region is CASSKGGLKGNEQFF. The CDR3 DNA follows: TGTGCCAGCTCCAAGGGAGGACTCAAGGGGAATGAGCAGTTCTTC.

This chain connects TRBV28 to TRBJ1-4, with a possible D match to TRBD1 (6 bases). The CDR3 consists of 13 residues. V was shortened by 3 bases and J by 10 bases, with 12 bases between the two germline ends. Germline V gene lookup returns CDR1 MDHEN and CDR2 SYDVKM. CDR3 sequence reads: CASSLPGVGKLFF. The CDR3 DNA is TGTGCCAGCAGTTTGCCAGGGGTTGGAAAACTGTTTTTT. Combining the CDR3 with reference TRBV28 and TRBJ1-4 gives the whole variable domain DVKVTQSSRYLVKRTGEKVFLECVQDMDHENMFWYRQDPGLGLRLIYFSYDVKMKEKGDIPEGYSVSREKKERFSLILESASTNQTSMYLCASSLPGVGKLFFGSGTQLSVL.

The chain has TRBV7-2 and TRBJ2-5; 8 nucleotides match TRBD2. Germline V lookup: CDR1 SGHTA, CDR2 FQGNSA. The CDR3 spans 17 residues. V gave up 1 base and J gave up 2 bases; unmatched junction bases: 9. The chain's CDR3 is CASSLVKRGLGQETQYF. The CDR3 DNA sequence: TGTGCCAGCAGCTTAGTAAAGCGGGGGCTTGGGCAAGAGACCCAGTACTTC.